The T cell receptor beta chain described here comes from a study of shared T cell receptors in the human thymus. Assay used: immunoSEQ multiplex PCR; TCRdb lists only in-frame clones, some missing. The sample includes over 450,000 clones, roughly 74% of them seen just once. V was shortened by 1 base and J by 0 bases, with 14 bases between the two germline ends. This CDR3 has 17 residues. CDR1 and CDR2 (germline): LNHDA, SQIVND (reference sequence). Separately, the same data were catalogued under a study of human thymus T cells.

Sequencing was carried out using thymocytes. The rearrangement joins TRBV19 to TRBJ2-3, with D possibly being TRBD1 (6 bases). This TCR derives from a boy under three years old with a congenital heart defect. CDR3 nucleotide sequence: TGTGCCAGTAGTATAGTAGGGTGGGACATCAGCACAGATACGCAGTATTTT. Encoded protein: CASSIVGWDISTDTQYF. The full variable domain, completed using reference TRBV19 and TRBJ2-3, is DGGITQSPKYLFRKEGQNVTLSCEQNLNHDAMYWYRQDPGQGLRLIYYSQIVNDFQKGDIAEGYSVSREKKESFPLTVTSAQKNPTAFYLCASSIVGWDISTDTQYFGPGTRLTVL.